These 23 T cell receptor beta chains share one sample of origin, sequenced in a study of blood T cell repertoires in COVID-19. Only in-frame clones appear in the TCRdb table, and some are missing; sequencing was by immunoSEQ multiplex PCR. This table holds over 80,000 clones, about 86% found once. The sample was peripheral blood. These receptors all come from a woman aged 55-75 years with acute or convalescent COVID-19.

This chain connects TRBV7-9 to TRBJ2-1; the D gene is possibly TRBD1 (6 bases). CDR1 is SEHNR and CDR2 is FQNEAQ in the germline V gene (reference sequence). The V end was cut by 3 bases, the J end by 0 bases, with 9 bases between. The CDR3 contains 15 residues. This CDR3 is CASSLEGGSYNEQFF. The DNA of the CDR3 is TGTGCCAGCAGCTTGGAAGGGGGCTCCTACAATGAGCAGTTCTTC.

This clone was observed a single time. The chain is built from TRBV7-9 and TRBJ1-4, with no clear D. The CDR3 is 17 residues long. V was cut by 8 bases and J by 0 bases, with 19 bases left in between. Per the germline V gene, CDR1 is SEHNR and CDR2 is FQNEAQ (reference sequence). CDR3: CASESEGRFATNEKLFF. In DNA, the CDR3 is TGTGCCAGCGAATCAGAGGGCCGTTTTGCAACTAATGAAAAACTGTTTTTT.

J is TRBJ2-2 and V is TRBV19, with D tentatively TRBD2 (6 bases). The ends were cut back, 7 bases at V and 7 bases at J, with 19 bases in the middle. The CDR3 contains 15 residues. Germline V lookup: CDR1 LNHDA, CDR2 SQIVND (reference sequence). In DNA, the CDR3 is TGTGCCAGTATGTCGGGCGGCGGGAAGGTCGGGGAGCTGTTTTTT. Its translation is CASMSGGGKVGELFF.

The chain joins TRBV5-1 to TRBJ2-1; unclear D gene. Trimming removed 1 base from V and 1 base from J, with 6 bases in between. Germline CDR1 and CDR2: SGHRS and YFSETQ. The CDR3 has 14 amino acids. CDR3 protein: CASSLSQSYNEQFF. The DNA of the CDR3 is TGCGCCAGCAGCTTGTCACAGTCCTACAATGAGCAGTTCTTC.

The chain combines TRBV10-3 with TRBJ1-5; tentative D call: TRBD1 (5 bases). The CDR3 is made up of 14 amino acids. Per germline, CDR1 ENHRY and CDR2 SYGVKD. The germline V and J ends were trimmed by 3 bases and 5 bases, with 11 bases remaining between them. The DNA for the CDR3 is TGTGCCATCAGTGACCATGGGGCTGATCAGCCCCAGCATTTT. It specifies CAISDHGADQPQHF.

In this sample, this clone turned up a few times. The chain joins TRBV7-2 to TRBJ1-3, with D possibly being TRBD1 (5 bases). The CDR3 runs to 15 residues. The germline gives CDR1 SGHTA, CDR2 FQGNSA. Trimming shortened V by 1 base and J by 0 bases, and 7 bases separated the two germline ends. CDR3 region: CASSLGDSSGNTIYF. In nucleotides, the CDR3 is TGTGCCAGCAGCTTAGGTGACAGCTCTGGAAACACCATATATTTT.

V gene TRBV5-1 combines with J gene TRBJ2-2; D gene uncertain. Trimming took 5 bases from V and 4 from J, leaving 9 bases between them. The CDR3 has 13 amino acids. Germline values: CDR1 SGHRS, CDR2 YFSETQ. CDR3 region: CASRVSVTGELFF. DNA of the CDR3: TGCGCCAGCAGGGTGTCGGTCACCGGGGAGCTGTTTTTT.

The CDR3 region is CATTQEGLETQYF. For the CDR3, the DNA is TGTGCCACCACCCAGGAGGGGCTGGAGACCCAGTACTTC. The chain is built from TRBV19 and TRBJ2-5; the D gene is possibly TRBD2 (6 bases). Germline CDR1 LNHDA, CDR2 SQIVND (reference sequence). The CDR3 runs to 13 residues. Trimming stripped 10 bases from V and 5 bases from J, with 17 bases between.

Written as DNA, the CDR3 is TGCGCCAGCAGCTTGCTGACAGGGGGCACAGAGACCCAGTACTTC. It translates to CASSLLTGGTETQYF. This chain uses TRBV5-1 with TRBJ2-5; 10 nucleotides align to TRBD1. Per germline, CDR1 SGHRS and CDR2 YFSETQ. The CDR3 has 15 residues. V was clipped by 1 base and J by 4 bases; unmatched bases: 4.

The genes are TRBV12-3 or TRBV12-4 and TRBJ1-1; TRBD1 aligns across 8 bases. This CDR3 is built from 13 residues. J lost 4 bases, V lost 6 bases, and 4 bases had no gene match. CDR3 sequence: CASRTGEGTEAFF. For the CDR3, the DNA is TGTGCCAGCAGGACAGGGGAAGGCACTGAAGCTTTCTTT.

The rearrangement joins TRBV21-1 to TRBJ2-7; the table's TRBD1 call for D was not verified on the DNA. TRBV21-1 constitutes a pseudogene. This CDR3 comprises 16 residues. The DNA of the CDR3 is TGTGCCAGCAGCAAAGTGTCCCCAGGTCACTCCTACGAGCAGTACTTC. This translates into CASSKVSPGHSYEQYF.

DNA for the CDR3: TGTGCCAGCAGCCCCCAGACAGGGTTCGGTGGCTACACCTTC. Translation: CASSPQTGFGGYTF. The chain joins TRBV11-3 to TRBJ1-2, with 7 bases identical to TRBD1. CDR1 is SGHNT, CDR2 YENEEA, per germline. The V and J ends lost 5 bases and 7 bases, in that order; junction bases with no gene match: 10. CDR3 length: 14 amino acids. The variable domain in full, with the rest retrieved from reference TRBV11-3 and TRBJ1-2, is EAGVVQSPRYKIIEKKQPVAFWCNPISGHNTLYWYLQNLGQGPELLIRYENEEAVDDSQLPKDRFSAERLKGVDSTLKIQPAELGDSAVYLCASSPQTGFGGYTFGSGTRLTVV.

The gene calls are TRBV7-6 and TRBJ2-1; TRBD2 agrees at 13 bases. This CDR3 has 15 residues. CDR1 SGHVS and CDR2 FNYEAQ come from the germline V gene. The V and J ends lost 7 bases and 10 bases, in that order; junction bases with no gene match: 10. In DNA, the CDR3 is TGTGCCAGCACACTAGCGGGGGGGCAATACCCCGAGCAGTTCTTC. It codes for CASTLAGGQYPEQFF.

The genes are TRBV5-1 and TRBJ1-1; weak D call: TRBD1 (6 bases). Germline CDR1 and CDR2: SGHRS and YFSETQ. Between the trimmed V and J ends, which lost 2 bases and 8 bases, there was a span of 16 bases. The CDR3 loop spans 14 amino acids. In DNA form, the CDR3 reads TGCGCCAGCAGCTTTACTGGGGGCATTGCGGAAGCTTTCTTT. Its translation is CASSFTGGIAEAFF. Full variable domain (remainder filled in from reference TRBV5-1 and TRBJ1-1): KAGVTQTPRYLIKTRGQQVTLSCSPISGHRSVSWYQQTPGQGLQFLFEYFSETQRNKGNFPGRFSGRQFSNSRSEMNVSTLELGDSALYLCASSFTGGIAEAFFGQGTRLTVV.

The chain links TRBV3-1 (or the pseudogene TRBV3-2) to TRBJ2-7; a weak D match, TRBD1 (6 bases). The CDR3 sequence is 14 residues long. The germline V gene has CDR1 LGHDT and CDR2 YNNKEL (reference sequence). The ends were cut back, 1 base at V and 2 bases at J, with 9 bases in the middle. The CDR3, as DNA: TGTGCCAGCAGCCAAGGAGGGGGTACCTACGAGCAGTACTTC. Translated: CASSQGGGTYEQYF.

By its share, this clone is medium-sized. This chain connects TRBV2 to TRBJ1-6; D is unresolved. Germline V CDR1 and CDR2: SNHLY, FYNNEI. CDR3 length equals 14 residues. Trimming took off 1 base at V and 5 bases at J, with 6 bases between the two ends. In DNA form, the CDR3 reads TGTGCCAGCAGTGAAGGGAGAAATAATTCACCCCTCCACTTT. As protein: CASSEGRNNSPLHF.

This chain connects TRBV6-4 to TRBJ2-7; TRBD2 might be the D (7 bases). V was trimmed by 2 bases and J by 2 bases, leaving 13 bases between them. This CDR3 spans 15 amino acids. Germline V lookup: CDR1 MRHNA, CDR2 SNTAGT. The CDR3 here is CASSDGAGATYEQYF. CDR3 sequence (DNA): TGTGCCAGCAGTGACGGCGCGGGGGCTACCTACGAGCAGTACTTC.

The chain carries TRBV18 and TRBJ2-4; 8 nucleotides match TRBD1. The trim removed 7 bases at V and 5 bases at J, leaving 4 bases unmatched. From germline, CDR1 is KGHSH and CDR2 LQKENI. This CDR3 comprises 13 residues. CDR3 bases: TGTGCCAGCTGCCGGGACAGGCAAAACATTCAGTACTTC. Its protein is CASCRDRQNIQYF.

The CDR3 DNA reads as TGTGCCAGCAGCTCAGGGACAGGGAAAAATTCACCCCTCCACTTT. As protein: CASSSGTGKNSPLHF. The chain employs TRBV5-8 and TRBJ1-6, with TRBD1 identical over 9 bases. Germline CDR1 is SGHTS and CDR2 is YDEGEE. This CDR3 spans 15 amino acids. Trimming at V came to 3 bases and at J to 7 bases, leaving 5 bases not matched to a gene.

V gene TRBV18 combines with J gene TRBJ1-4; D not certain. The germline V gene encodes CDR1 KGHSH and CDR2 LQKENI. The V and J ends lost 1 base and 0 bases respectively, with 18 bases between them. This CDR3 spans 19 amino acids. The CDR3 spells CASSPRLTAGGTTNEKLFF. The CDR3 DNA sequence: TGTGCCAGCTCACCACGGTTAACAGCTGGTGGTACAACTAATGAAAAACTGTTTTTT. The full variable domain, with the rest looked up from reference TRBV18 and TRBJ1-4, is NAGVMQNPRHLVRRRGQEARLRCSPMKGHSHVYWYRQLPEEGLKFMVYLQKENIIDESGMPKERFSAEFPKEGPSILRIQQVVRGDSAAYFCASSPRLTAGGTTNEKLFFGSGTQLSVL.

The V gene is TRBV10-3, the J gene TRBJ2-1; TRBD1 might be the D (5 bases). V dropped 3 bases and J dropped 7 bases, with 13 bases sitting between them. Germline V gene lookup returns CDR1 ENHRY and CDR2 SYGVKD. This CDR3 is built from 14 residues. CDR3 sequence (DNA): TGTGCCATCAGTGACCCAGGGATTGGGAATGAGCAGTTCTTC. This sequence encodes CAISDPGIGNEQFF.

This rearrangement joins TRBV5-1 to TRBJ2-1; 9 bases agree with TRBD2. The ends lost 1 base at V and 4 bases at J; junction bases unmatched: 6. The CDR3 is 16 residues long. Germline V lookup: CDR1 SGHRS, CDR2 YFSETQ. As DNA, the CDR3 is TGCGCCAGCAGCTTGTCGGCTAGCGGGATTTACAATGAGCAGTTCTTC. Protein product: CASSLSASGIYNEQFF.

This chain joins TRBV28 and TRBJ1-3; 10 bases fit TRBD1. Germline V gene data show CDR1 as MDHEN and CDR2 as SYDVKM. The CDR3 is 16 residues long. Trimming cost V 3 bases and J 3 bases; bases outside gene matches: 5. The CDR3 sequence: CASSLGTGARGNTIYF. The CDR3 DNA is TGTGCCAGCAGTTTGGGGACAGGGGCCCGTGGAAACACCATATATTTT.